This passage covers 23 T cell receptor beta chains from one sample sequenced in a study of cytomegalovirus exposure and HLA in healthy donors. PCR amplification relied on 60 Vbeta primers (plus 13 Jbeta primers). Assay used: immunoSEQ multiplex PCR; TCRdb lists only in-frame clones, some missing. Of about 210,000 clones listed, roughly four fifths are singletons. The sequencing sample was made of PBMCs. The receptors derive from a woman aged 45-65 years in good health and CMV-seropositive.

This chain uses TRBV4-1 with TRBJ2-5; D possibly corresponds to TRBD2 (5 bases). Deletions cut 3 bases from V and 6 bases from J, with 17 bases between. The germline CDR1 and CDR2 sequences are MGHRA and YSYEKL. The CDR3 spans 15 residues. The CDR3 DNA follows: TGCGCCAGCAGCCAGCTCGGACTCCGCGGGCAGACCCAGTACTTC. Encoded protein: CASSQLGLRGQTQYF.

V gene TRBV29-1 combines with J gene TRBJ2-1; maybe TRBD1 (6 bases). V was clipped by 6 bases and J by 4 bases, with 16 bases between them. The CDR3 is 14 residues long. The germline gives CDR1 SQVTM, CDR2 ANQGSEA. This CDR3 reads CSVDPTGSYNEQFF. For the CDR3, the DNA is TGCAGCGTGGACCCCACAGGGTCTTACAATGAGCAGTTCTTC.

CDR3 in DNA: TGTGCCAGCAGTGAACGGAGGGAGCAAGAGACCCAGTACTTC. Translated: CASSERREQETQYF. The chain couples TRBV2 to TRBJ2-5, with D possibly TRBD2 on 6 matching bases. Trimming shortened V by 2 bases and J by 2 bases, and 9 bases separated the two germline ends. Germline-derived CDR1 and CDR2 are SNHLY and FYNNEI. The CDR3 totals 14 residues.

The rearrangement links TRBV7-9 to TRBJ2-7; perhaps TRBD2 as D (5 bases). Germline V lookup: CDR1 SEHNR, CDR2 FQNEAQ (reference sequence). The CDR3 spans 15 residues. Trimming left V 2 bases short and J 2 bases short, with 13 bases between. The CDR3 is CASSLPYSGTYEQYF. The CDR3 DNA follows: TGTGCCAGCAGCTTACCGTATTCCGGGACCTACGAGCAGTACTTC.

Here the CDR3 reads CASSLGPHRSYEQYF. For the CDR3, the DNA is TGTGCCAGCAGCTTAGGCCCCCACCGGTCCTACGAGCAGTACTTC. This chain connects TRBV11-2 to TRBJ2-7; D is undetermined. The V end lost 1 base, the J end lost 1 base, and 11 bases lay between the germline ends. This CDR3 spans 15 amino acids. Germline V lookup: CDR1 SGHAT, CDR2 FQNNGV.

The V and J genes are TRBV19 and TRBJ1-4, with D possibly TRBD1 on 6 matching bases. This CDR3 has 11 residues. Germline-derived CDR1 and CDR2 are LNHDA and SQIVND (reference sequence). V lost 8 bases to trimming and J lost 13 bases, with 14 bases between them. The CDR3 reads CASATGLGLFF. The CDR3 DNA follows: TGTGCCAGTGCTACAGGGTTGGGACTGTTTTTT. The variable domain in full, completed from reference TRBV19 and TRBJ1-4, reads DGGITQSPKYLFRKEGQNVTLSCEQNLNHDAMYWYRQDPGQGLRLIYYSQIVNDFQKGDIAEGYSVSREKKESFPLTVTSAQKNPTAFYLCASATGLGLFFGSGTQLSVL.

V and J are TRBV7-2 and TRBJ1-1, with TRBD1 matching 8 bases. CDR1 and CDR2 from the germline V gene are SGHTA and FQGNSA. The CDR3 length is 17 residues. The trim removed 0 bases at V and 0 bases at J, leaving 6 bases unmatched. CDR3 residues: CASSLASYRGMNTEAFF. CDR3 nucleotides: TGTGCCAGCAGCTTAGCTTCGTACAGGGGGATGAACACTGAAGCTTTCTTT.

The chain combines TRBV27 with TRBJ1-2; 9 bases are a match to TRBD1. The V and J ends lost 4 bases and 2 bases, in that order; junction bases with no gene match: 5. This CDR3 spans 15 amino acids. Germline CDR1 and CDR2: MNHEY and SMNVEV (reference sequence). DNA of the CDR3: TGTGCCAGCAGTTCACTAGGGACAGGGAACTATGGCTACACCTTC. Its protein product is CASSSLGTGNYGYTF.

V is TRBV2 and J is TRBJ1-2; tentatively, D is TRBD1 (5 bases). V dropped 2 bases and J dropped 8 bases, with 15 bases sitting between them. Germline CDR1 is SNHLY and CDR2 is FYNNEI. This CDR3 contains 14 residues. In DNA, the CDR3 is TGTGCCAGCAGTGAAAGGGCGGGACCCGAAGGCTACACCTTC. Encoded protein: CASSERAGPEGYTF.

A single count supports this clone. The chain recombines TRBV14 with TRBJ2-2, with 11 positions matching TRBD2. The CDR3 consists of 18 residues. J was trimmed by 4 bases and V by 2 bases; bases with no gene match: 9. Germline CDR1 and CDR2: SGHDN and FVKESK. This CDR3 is CASSQILAGVISTGELFF. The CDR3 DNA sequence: TGTGCCAGCAGCCAAATACTAGCGGGGGTTATAAGCACCGGGGAGCTGTTTTTT.

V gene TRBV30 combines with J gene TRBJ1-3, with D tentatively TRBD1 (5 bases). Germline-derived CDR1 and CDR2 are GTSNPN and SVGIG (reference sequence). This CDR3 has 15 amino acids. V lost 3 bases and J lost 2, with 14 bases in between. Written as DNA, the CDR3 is TGTGCCTGGAGCAAGGACATATTCCCTGGAAACACCATATATTTT. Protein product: CAWSKDIFPGNTIYF.

DNA for the CDR3: TGTGCCAGCAGCTTGGGGCCAGGGGCAAGTCTTGGCTACACCTTC. Its translation: CASSLGPGASLGYTF. The J gene is TRBJ1-2, the V gene TRBV5-6; a possible D gene is TRBD1 (6 bases). The V gene's germline CDR1 is SGHDT and CDR2 YYEEEE. This CDR3 region has 15 residues. Trimming shortened V by 0 bases and J by 7 bases, and 16 bases separated the two germline ends.

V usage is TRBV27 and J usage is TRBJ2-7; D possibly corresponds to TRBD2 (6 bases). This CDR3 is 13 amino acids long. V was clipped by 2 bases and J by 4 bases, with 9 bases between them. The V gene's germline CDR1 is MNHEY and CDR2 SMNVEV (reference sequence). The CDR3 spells CASSLLGTYEQYF. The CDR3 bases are TGTGCCAGCAGTTTACTAGGGACTTACGAGCAGTACTTC.

Here the CDR3 reads CASSEGGGNTEAFF. The CDR3 DNA sequence: TGTGCCAGCAGTGAAGGGGGCGGAAACACTGAAGCTTTCTTT. The chain uses TRBV6-1 and TRBJ1-1; D perhaps matches TRBD1 (5 bases). Germline CDR1 and CDR2: MNHNS and SASEGT. V was clipped by 1 base and J by 2 bases, with 8 bases between them. This CDR3 has 14 amino acids.

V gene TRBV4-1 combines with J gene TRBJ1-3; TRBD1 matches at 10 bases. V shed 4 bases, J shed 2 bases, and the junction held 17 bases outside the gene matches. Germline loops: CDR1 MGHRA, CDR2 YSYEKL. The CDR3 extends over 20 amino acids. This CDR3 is CASSLTSSDRGRGTGNTIYF. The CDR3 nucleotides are TGCGCCAGCAGCCTAACCTCCTCCGACAGGGGGCGTGGGACTGGAAACACCATATATTTT.

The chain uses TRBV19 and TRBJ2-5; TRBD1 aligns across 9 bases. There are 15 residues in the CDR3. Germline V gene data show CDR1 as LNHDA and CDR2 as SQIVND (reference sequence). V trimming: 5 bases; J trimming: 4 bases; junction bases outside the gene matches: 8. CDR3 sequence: CASSDGQGRRETQYF. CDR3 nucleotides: TGTGCCAGTAGTGATGGACAGGGGCGACGAGAGACCCAGTACTTC.

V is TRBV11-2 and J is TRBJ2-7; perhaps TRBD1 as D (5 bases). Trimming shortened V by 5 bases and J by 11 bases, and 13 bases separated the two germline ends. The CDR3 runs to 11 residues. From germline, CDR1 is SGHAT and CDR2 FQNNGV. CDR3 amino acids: CASSQTAYEYF. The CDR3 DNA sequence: TGTGCCAGCAGCCAGACAGCATATGAGTACTTC.

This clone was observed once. As DNA, the CDR3 is TGCGCCAGCAGCCAAGAAGCCGAGCTCTACGAGCAGTACTTC. This codes for CASSQEAELYEQYF. The genes are TRBV4-3 and TRBJ2-7; D gene ambiguous. CDR1 LGHNA and CDR2 YSLEER come from the germline V gene. The CDR3 is 14 amino acids. Between the trimmed V and J ends, which lost 0 bases and 3 bases, there was a span of 9 bases.

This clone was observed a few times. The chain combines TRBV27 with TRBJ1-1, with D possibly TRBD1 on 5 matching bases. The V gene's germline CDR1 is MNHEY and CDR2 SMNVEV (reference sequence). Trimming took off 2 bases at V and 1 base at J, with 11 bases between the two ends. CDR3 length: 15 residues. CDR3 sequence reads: CASSLIGASNTEAFF. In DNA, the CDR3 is TGTGCCAGCAGTTTAATAGGGGCTTCGAACACTGAAGCTTTCTTT.

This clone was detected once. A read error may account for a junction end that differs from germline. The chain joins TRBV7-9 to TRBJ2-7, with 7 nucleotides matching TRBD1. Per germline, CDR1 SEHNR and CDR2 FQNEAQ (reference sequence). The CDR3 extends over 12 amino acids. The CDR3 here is CSSSPDRYEQYF. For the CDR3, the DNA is TGTTCCAGCAGCCCGGACAGGTACGAGCAGTACTTC. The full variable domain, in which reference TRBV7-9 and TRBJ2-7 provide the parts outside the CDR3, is DTGVSQNPRHKITKRGQNVTFRCDPISEHNRLYWYRQTLGQGPEFLTYFQNEAQLEKSRLLSDRFSAERPKGSFSTLEIQRTEQGDSAMYLCSSSPDRYEQYFGPGTRLTVT.

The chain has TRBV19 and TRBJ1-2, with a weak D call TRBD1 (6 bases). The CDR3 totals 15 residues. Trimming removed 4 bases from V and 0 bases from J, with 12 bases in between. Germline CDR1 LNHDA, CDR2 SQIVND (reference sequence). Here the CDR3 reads CASSNNRETNYGYTF. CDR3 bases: TGTGCCAGTAGTAACAACAGGGAAACTAACTATGGCTACACCTTC.

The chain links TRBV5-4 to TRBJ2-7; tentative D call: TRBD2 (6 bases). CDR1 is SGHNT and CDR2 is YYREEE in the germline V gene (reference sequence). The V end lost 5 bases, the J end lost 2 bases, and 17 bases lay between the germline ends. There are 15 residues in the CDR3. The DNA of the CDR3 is TGTGCCAGCAGGGGAGGTTCTATGCTGGCCTACGAGCAGTACTTC. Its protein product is CASRGGSMLAYEQYF.

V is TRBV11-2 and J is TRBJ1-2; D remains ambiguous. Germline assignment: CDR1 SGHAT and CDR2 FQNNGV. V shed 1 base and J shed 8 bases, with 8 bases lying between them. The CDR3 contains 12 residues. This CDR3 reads CASSLGGQGYTF. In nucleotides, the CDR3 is TGTGCCAGCAGCTTAGGCGGGCAAGGCTACACCTTC.